This record concerns one T cell receptor beta chain sequence. What it binds is not known. The primer mix had 60 Vbeta and 13 Jbeta primers. Clones were read by immunoSEQ multiplex PCR, and TCRdb kept only the in-frame ones, dropping some. Of more than 200,000 clones in the sample, around 79% were seen once. This specimen comes from a study of cytomegalovirus exposure and HLA in healthy donors. Whole-study results and caveats: It was in a later analysis that TCR association rates were seen to vary by HLA locus, highest for DRB1 and lowest for HLA-C. Most CMV-associated TCR beta chains appeared HLA-restricted in a later analysis. Several top significant clusters appeared, in a later analysis, to be linked to common viral pathogens. Earlier analysis found most TCR beta V segments productive about 90% or about 30% of the time.

The V segment lost 5 bases and the J segment 4 bases; nucleotides outside the gene matches: 6. The CDR3 runs 16 residues. Per germline, CDR1 SGHTA and CDR2 FQGNSA. The TCR was taken from a girl aged 2 to 10 in good health and CMV-seronegative. The sample comprised PBMCs. The V call is TRBV7-2, the J call TRBJ2-2; 11 positions match TRBD2. The CDR3 sequence is CASSLTSGRLTGELFF. In nucleotides, the CDR3 is TGTGCCAGCAGCCTAACTAGCGGGAGACTCACCGGGGAGCTGTTTTTT.